Shown below are 16 T cell receptor beta chains from a single sample sequenced in a study of response to subunit inactivated influenza vaccine. Using its own MiXCR run on the RT-PCR reads, TCRdb lists one record per CDR3 protein. The table lists roughly 570,000 distinct CDR3 sequences, roughly 15% of them singletons. This specimen was PBMCs from blood, taken 11 to 12 days after vaccination. The receptor set was obtained from a man aged 50-60 years who received an inactivated influenza vaccine.

This clonotype was seen only a few times. This rearrangement joins TRBV15 to TRBJ2-7; TRBD1 might be the D (5 bases). The CDR3 spans 13 residues. Germline V CDR1 and CDR2: LNHNV, YYDKDF (reference sequence). V was clipped by 1 base and J by 7 bases, with 11 bases between them. For the CDR3, the DNA is TGTGCCACCAGCAGAGCTAGGGGCCCGGAGCAGTACTTC. This translates into CATSRARGPEQYF. The full variable domain, in which reference TRBV15 and TRBJ2-7 provide the parts outside the CDR3, is DAMVIQNPRYQVTQFGKPVTLSCSQTLNHNVMYWYQQKSSQAPKLLFHYYDKDFNNEADTPDNFQSRRPNTSFCFLDIRSPGLGDTAMYLCATSRARGPEQYFGPGTRLTVT.

The J gene is TRBJ2-5, the V gene TRBV10-3; 10 bases are shared with TRBD2. The V and J ends lost 6 bases and 4 bases, in that order; junction bases with no gene match: 8. This CDR3 has 15 residues. Looked up from germline, CDR1 is ENHRY and CDR2 is SYGVKD. In nucleotides, the CDR3 is TGTGCCATCAGAGGCAGCGGGGGGGCCGGAGAGACCCAGTACTTC. It codes for CAIRGSGGAGETQYF.

Only one count was recorded for this clonotype. The rearrangement uses TRBV5-4 and TRBJ2-5, with TRBD2 identical over 7 bases. The CDR3 consists of 16 residues. Trimming cost V 3 bases and J 1 base; bases outside gene matches: 9. CDR1 is SGHNT, CDR2 YYREEE, per germline (reference sequence). The CDR3 loop reads CASSSKLAHPQETQYF. The CDR3 DNA reads TGTGCCAGCAGCTCAAAACTAGCGCACCCCCAAGAGACCCAGTACTTC.

This clonotype was counted many times. The rearrangement links TRBV6-1 to TRBJ2-1, with D possibly being TRBD2 (5 bases). CDR3 length equals 14 residues. Germline V CDR1 and CDR2: MNHNS, SASEGT. V was clipped by 4 bases and J by 5 bases, with 12 bases between them. CDR3 protein: CASSVDLTNNEQFF. CDR3 DNA: TGTGCCAGCAGTGTGGACTTGACCAACAATGAGCAGTTCTTC.

This chain uses TRBV6-2 or TRBV6-3 with TRBJ2-1; 15 bases agree with TRBD2. Trimming at V came to 6 bases and at J to 2 bases, leaving 5 bases not matched to a gene. There are 17 residues in the CDR3. Germline V gene data show CDR1 as MNHEY and CDR2 as SVGEGT. For the CDR3, the DNA is TGTGCCAGCAGCCCAGGGACTAGCGGGAGGACCTACAATGAGCAGTTCTTC. Translating gives CASSPGTSGRTYNEQFF.

This rearrangement joins TRBV15 to TRBJ2-3, with 9 bases lining up with TRBD2. The V gene end was trimmed by 5 bases and the J gene end by 5 bases; junction bases not matched to a gene: 14. This CDR3 has 17 amino acids. The germline CDR1 and CDR2 sequences are LNHNV and YYDKDF (reference sequence). The CDR3 is CATSAERSSGDLDTQYF. Written as DNA, the CDR3 is TGTGCCACCAGCGCAGAGCGGTCTAGCGGGGATTTAGATACGCAGTATTTT.

This clonotype was seen only a few times. The chain couples TRBV29-1 to TRBJ1-2, with TRBD1 matching over 12 bases. The V segment lost 3 bases and the J segment 5 bases; nucleotides outside the gene matches: 10. CDR1 is SQVTM and CDR2 is ANQGSEA in the germline V gene. The CDR3 is 16 residues long. The CDR3 DNA reads as TGCAGCGTTGAGCCCCTCGGGACAGGGGGCTTGTATGGCTACACCTTC. Protein product: CSVEPLGTGGLYGYTF.

This sequence joins TRBV5-1 and TRBJ2-7; 8 positions match TRBD1. The CDR3 covers 12 residues. The ends lost 4 bases at V and 6 bases at J; junction bases unmatched: 3. Germline-derived CDR1 and CDR2 are SGHRS and YFSETQ. CDR3 amino acids: CASSLRGLEQYF. For the CDR3, the DNA is TGCGCCAGCAGCCTCAGGGGGCTCGAGCAGTACTTC.

The chain uses TRBV2 and TRBJ2-5; 9 bases map to TRBD1. Germline CDR1 SNHLY, CDR2 FYNNEI. This CDR3 region has 16 residues. The V and J ends lost 6 bases and 7 bases, in that order; junction bases with no gene match: 15. CDR3 sequence: CASRPPGTGLLGTQYF. In nucleotides, the CDR3 is TGTGCCAGCAGGCCCCCCGGGACAGGGTTGTTAGGGACCCAGTACTTC.

This clonotype turned up a few times. This chain uses TRBV3-1 with TRBJ1-5, with TRBD1 as a possible D gene (5 bases). The CDR3 consists of 14 residues. Between the trimmed V and J ends, which lost 1 base and 7 bases, there was a span of 11 bases. CDR1 and CDR2 (germline): LGHDT, YNNKEL (reference sequence). CDR3 nucleotides: TGTGCCAGCAGCCAAGCCCAGGGCGGCCAGCCCCAGCATTTT. Translating gives CASSQAQGGQPQHF.

This clonotype was seen a handful of times. This chain joins TRBV3-1 and TRBJ1-1, with D uncertain. V was shortened by 4 bases and J by 5 bases, with 11 bases between the two germline ends. The CDR3 consists of 13 residues. Looked up from germline, CDR1 is LGHDT and CDR2 is YNNKEL (reference sequence). CDR3 loop: CASSRGLGTEAFF. The CDR3 DNA sequence: TGTGCCAGCAGCCGAGGCCTGGGGACTGAAGCTTTCTTT.

In regard to this clonotype: Possible read error: a much larger clone is one base away. The V gene is TRBV27, the J gene TRBJ2-3, with D unresolved. CDR1 and CDR2 (germline): MNHEY, SMNVEV (reference sequence). CDR3 length: 15 amino acids. The CDR3 is CARSLSVAGTDTQYF. The CDR3 DNA reads as TGTGCCCGCAGTTTATCTGTGGCGGGCACAGATACGCAGTATTTT.

The chain joins TRBV6-2 or TRBV6-3 to TRBJ2-3; D uncertain. CDR1 is MNHEY, CDR2 SVGEGT, per germline. V was trimmed by 3 bases and J by 1 base, leaving 14 bases between them. The CDR3 length is 16 residues. The CDR3 is CASSYLRSAGTDTQYF. The DNA for the CDR3 is TGTGCCAGCAGTTATCTCCGATCCGCTGGCACAGATACGCAGTATTTT.

Only a few counts were recorded for this clonotype. J is TRBJ2-7 and V is TRBV27; 7 bases match TRBD1. CDR1 MNHEY and CDR2 SMNVEV come from the germline V gene (reference sequence). This CDR3 is built from 15 residues. Unmatched junction bases numbered 3, after V lost 0 bases and J lost 1 base. CDR3 protein: CASSLSGTDSYEQYF. CDR3 in DNA: TGTGCCAGCAGTTTATCTGGGACAGATTCCTACGAGCAGTACTTC.

This chain links TRBV5-5 with TRBJ1-4, with D maybe TRBD1 (5 bases). V was pared by 3 bases and J by 3 bases, with 15 bases between. Germline CDR1 reads SGHKS; CDR2 reads YYEKEE (reference sequence). The CDR3 length is 16 residues. The CDR3 bases are TGTGCCAGCAGCTCCGGGGGAGGGCAAGCTAATGAAAAACTGTTTTTT. Translating gives CASSSGGGQANEKLFF. The full variable domain, rest sourced from reference TRBV5-5 and TRBJ1-4, is DAGVTQSPTHLIKTRGQQVTLRCSPISGHKSVSWYQQVLGQGPQFIFQYYEKEERGRGNFPDRFSARQFPNYSSELNVNALLLGDSALYLCASSSGGGQANEKLFFGSGTQLSVL.

This clonotype has a count of ten or more. The rearrangement joins TRBV7-8 to TRBJ1-1; TRBD1 matches at 8 bases. Germline V lookup: CDR1 SGHVS, CDR2 FQNEAQ. The CDR3 totals 14 residues. J gave up 7 bases and V 1 base, and 5 bases lay outside the gene matches. DNA for the CDR3: TGTGCCAGCAGCTTAGTTACAGGGGGTTTTGAAGCTTTCTTT. It codes for CASSLVTGGFEAFF.